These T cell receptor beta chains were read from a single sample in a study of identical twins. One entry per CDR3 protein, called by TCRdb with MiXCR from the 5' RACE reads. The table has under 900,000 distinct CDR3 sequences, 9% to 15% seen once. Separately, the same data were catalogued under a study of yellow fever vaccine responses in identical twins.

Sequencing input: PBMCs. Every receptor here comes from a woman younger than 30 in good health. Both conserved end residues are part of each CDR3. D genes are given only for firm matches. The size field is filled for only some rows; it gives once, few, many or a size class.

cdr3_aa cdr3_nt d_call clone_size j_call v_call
CACTFSRNEQFF TGTGCCTGCACCTTCTCCCGCAATGAGCAGTTCTTC NA few TRBJ2-1 TRBV6-1
CALLSNTGELFF TGTGCCCTACTATCCAACACCGGGGAGCTGTTTTTT NA few TRBJ2-2 TRBV10-3
CSARVETGVTPNEKLFF TGCAGTGCTAGAGTGGAGACAGGGGTTACTCCAAATGAAAAACTGTTTTTT TRBD1 NA TRBJ1-4 TRBV20-1
CASSQSPANTGELFF TGTGCCAGCAGCCAATCCCCCGCGAACACCGGGGAGCTGTTTTTT NA few TRBJ2-2 TRBV3-1
CASSLSGESYEQYF TGTGCCAGCAGCTTAAGCGGGGAATCCTACGAGCAGTACTTC TRBD2 NA TRBJ2-7 TRBV7-9
CASSQEGSFPETQYF TGCGCCAGCAGCCAAGAGGGCTCCTTCCCCGAGACCCAGTACTTC NA few TRBJ2-5 TRBV4-1
CASSFWSSVGEQFF TGTGCCAGCAGCTTCTGGTCTTCGGTAGGCGAGCAGTTCTTC NA once TRBJ2-1 TRBV7-2
CASSLQGDGYTF TGTGCCAGCAGCCTACAGGGTGACGGCTACACCTTC NA few TRBJ1-2 TRBV5-6
CASSQDWTDGGYTF TGTGCCAGCAGCCAAGATTGGACCGACGGTGGCTACACCTTC NA many TRBJ1-2 TRBV4-2
CASSQWGGTDTQYF TGTGCCAGCAGCCAATGGGGTGGCACAGATACGCAGTATTTT NA NA TRBJ2-3 TRBV7-9
CSARGQLGYTF TGCAGTGCCCGAGGACAGTTAGGCTACACCTTC NA few TRBJ1-2 TRBV20-1
CASSVVLGWDTQYF TGTGCCAGCAGCGTAGTGCTGGGATGGGATACGCAGTATTTT NA NA TRBJ2-3 TRBV9
CSATVGQDYGYTF TGCAGTGCTACGGTGGGACAGGACTATGGCTACACCTTC TRBD1 many TRBJ1-2 TRBV20-1
CASSFHRTSRGQTEAFF TGTGCCAGCAGTTTTCATCGCACCTCGCGGGGGCAAACTGAAGCTTTCTTT NA few TRBJ1-1 TRBV12-3/TRBV12-4
CASRDQLTSTDTQYF TGTGCCAGCAGGGACCAGTTGACTAGCACAGATACGCAGTATTTT NA NA TRBJ2-3 TRBV12-3/TRBV12-4
CASSLRDPLTEEAFF TGCGCCAGCAGCTTGAGGGACCCCCTAACGGAGGAAGCTTTCTTT NA few TRBJ1-1 TRBV5-1
CASSTSGSSTDTQYF TGTGCCAGTAGTACCTCTGGCTCTAGCACAGATACGCAGTATTTT NA NA TRBJ2-3 TRBV19
CASSSAGPRQPQHF TGTGCCAGCAGTTCAGCAGGGCCCAGACAGCCCCAGCATTTT NA NA TRBJ1-5 TRBV6-5
CASSTGASLANYGYTF TGTGCCAGCAGTACAGGTGCGAGCCTAGCTAACTATGGCTACACCTTC NA few TRBJ1-2 TRBV7-8
CASSPEVNQPQHF TGTGCCAGCAGTCCCGAGGTCAATCAGCCCCAGCATTTT NA few TRBJ1-5 TRBV12-3/TRBV12-4
CSARGWGGMGNEQFF TGCAGCGCCAGGGGTTGGGGCGGGATGGGGAATGAGCAGTTCTTC NA NA TRBJ2-1 TRBV29-1
CASSQPGTQPQHF TGTGCCAGCAGCCAACCGGGTACTCAGCCCCAGCATTTT NA NA TRBJ1-5 TRBV3-1
CASRELASVSYEQYF TGTGCCAGCAGAGAACTCGCTAGCGTCTCCTACGAGCAGTACTTC NA NA TRBJ2-7 TRBV6-4
CASSVERRSSDTQYF TGTGCCAGCAGTGTCGAGCGCCGTTCTTCAGATACGCAGTATTTT NA few TRBJ2-3 TRBV2
CASSPRGRESNQPQHF TGTGCCAGCAGCCCTAGGGGCAGGGAAAGCAATCAGCCCCAGCATTTT NA NA TRBJ1-5 TRBV12-3/TRBV12-4
CATSETSTGNTGELFF TGTGCCACCAGTGAGACTTCGACAGGGAACACCGGGGAGCTGTTTTTT NA NA TRBJ2-2 TRBV24-1
CASSPWEDISNQPQHF TGTGCCAGCTCACCTTGGGAGGATATTAGCAATCAGCCCCAGCATTTT NA NA TRBJ1-5 TRBV18
CASSSGLAGEVKNIQYF TGTGCCAGCAGCTCGGGACTAGCGGGAGAGGTCAAAAACATTCAGTACTTC TRBD2 NA TRBJ2-4 TRBV7-9
CASSYDFNSYEQYF TGTGCCAGCAGCTATGACTTCAACTCCTACGAGCAGTACTTC NA NA TRBJ2-7 TRBV11-2
CASSLDREETQYF TGTGCCAGCAGCCTAGACAGAGAAGAGACCCAGTACTTC NA many TRBJ2-5 TRBV3-1
CASSFEGSGRSSGEQYF TGCGCCAGCAGCTTTGAGGGTAGCGGGAGGTCATCGGGCGAGCAGTACTTC TRBD2 NA TRBJ2-7 TRBV5-1
CASSRDRVNTGELFF TGTGCCAGCAGCCGGGACAGGGTGAACACCGGGGAGCTGTTTTTT TRBD1 many TRBJ2-2 TRBV7-8
CASSSPGLAGAETQYF TGTGCCAGCAGTTCTCCTGGACTAGCGGGGGCCGAGACCCAGTACTTC TRBD2 NA TRBJ2-5 TRBV28
CASSQLSSGSTDTQYF TGCGCCAGCAGCCAACTCAGTAGCGGGAGCACAGATACGCAGTATTTT TRBD2 NA TRBJ2-3 TRBV4-1
CSVETGTGTYEQYF TGCAGCGTTGAAACTGGGACGGGTACCTACGAGCAGTACTTC NA many TRBJ2-7 TRBV29-1
CSAIPQGASYEQYF TGCAGTGCTATCCCACAGGGGGCCTCCTACGAGCAGTACTTC TRBD1 NA TRBJ2-7 TRBV20-1
CSAKPINSYNEQFF TGCAGTGCAAAACCCATAAACTCCTACAATGAGCAGTTCTTC NA NA TRBJ2-1 TRBV20-1
CASSQEKQGNQPQHF TGTGCCAGCAGCCAAGAGAAACAGGGCAATCAGCCCCAGCATTTT NA NA TRBJ1-5 TRBV4-2
CASSYSGTGGSPLHF TGTGCCAGCAGTTACTCCGGGACAGGGGGTTCACCCCTCCACTTT TRBD1 NA TRBJ1-6 TRBV6-5
CATSDETGTQETQYF TGTGCCACCAGTGACGAGACAGGAACCCAAGAGACCCAGTACTTC NA NA TRBJ2-5 TRBV24-1
CSACFCDLGTGELFF TGCAGTGCCTGCTTTTGCGACCTTGGGACCGGGGAGCTGTTTTTT NA few TRBJ2-2 TRBV20-1
CSAFLRGGSSYEQYF TGCAGTGCCTTCCTTAGGGGCGGAAGCTCCTACGAGCAGTACTTC NA few TRBJ2-7 TRBV20-1